The 3 T cell receptor beta chains given below trace back to one sample, sequenced in a study of T-cell memory formation after mild COVID-19. TCRdb fed the 5' RACE reads into MiXCR, producing one record per CDR3 protein. Of over 120,000 distinct CDR3 sequences detected, 20% to 25% appear once; the ten largest clones hold approximately 25%. The sample consisted of PBMCs or a T cell subset sorted from them (not recorded which). These receptor sequences come from an adult woman who had mild COVID-19 (a few samples of this study predate the infection). Cell type and time point are not known.

The chain couples TRBV27 to TRBJ1-2; D remains ambiguous. The length of the CDR3 is 13 residues. Trimming cost V 2 bases and J 4 bases, with 8 bases left between them. From germline, CDR1 is MNHEY and CDR2 SMNVEV (reference sequence). CDR3 DNA: TGTGCCAGCAGTTTAAGCCTGAGCTATGGCTACACCTTC. This translates into CASSLSLSYGYTF.

The V gene is TRBV7-3, the J gene TRBJ1-1; tentative D call: TRBD1 (5 bases). Trimming removed 5 bases from V and 6 bases from J, with 19 bases in between. Germline CDR1 and CDR2: SGHTA and FQGTGA. This CDR3 has 15 residues. The CDR3 DNA reads TGTGCCAGCAGCCCGGAGGGTCCGGTGGGGGCTGAAGCTTTCTTT. This translates into CASSPEGPVGAEAFF.

This clonotype came up a few times. The CDR3 loop reads CSVFSNYEQYF. CDR3 sequence (DNA): TGCAGCGTTTTCTCCAATTACGAGCAGTACTTC. This chain joins TRBV29-1 and TRBJ2-7, with unresolved D. Trimming cost V 5 bases and J 4 bases, with 9 bases left between them. Per germline, CDR1 SQVTM and CDR2 ANQGSEA. The CDR3 has 11 residues.